Listed below are T cell receptor beta chains from one sample, sequenced in a study of blood T cell repertoires in COVID-19. Clones were read by immunoSEQ multiplex PCR, and TCRdb kept only the in-frame ones, dropping some. Of tens of thousands of clones detected, 80% to 90% appear once; the ten largest clones hold approximately 6.4%. Source material: peripheral blood. The receptors here all came from a woman aged 50 to 60 with acute or convalescent COVID-19. CDR3s include the opening cysteine and the closing phenylalanine or tryptophan. A D gene is named only where the DNA matches it firmly. Clone size is shown for a subset of rows, as once, few, many or a class of expanded clone.

V gene,clone size,D gene,J gene,CDR3 DNA,CDR3 protein
TRBV27,.,.,TRBJ1-4,TGTGCCAGCAGCCCCCGAGGATCCCGTAATGAAAAACTGTTTTTT,CASSPRGSRNEKLFF
TRBV2,.,.,TRBJ1-2,TGTGCCAGCAGTGAAGGAGGGTATGGCTACACCTTC,CASSEGGYGYTF
TRBV27,.,TRBD1,TRBJ2-1,TGTGCCAGCAGCTCAGGGACAGGGGTCTCCGAGAATGAGCAGTTCTTC,CASSSGTGVSENEQFF
TRBV4-2,.,.,TRBJ1-3,TGTGCCAGCAGCCAAGATCAGGGGAAGGCTGGAAACACCATATATTTT,CASSQDQGKAGNTIYF
TRBV27,.,TRBD1,TRBJ2-7,TGTGCCAGCAGTTTACTGACAGGGAGCTCCTACGAGCAGTACTTC,CASSLLTGSSYEQYF
TRBV10-2,.,TRBD1,TRBJ1-4,TGCGCCAGCGGACAGGGGGCGACTAATGAAAAACTGTTTTTT,CASGQGATNEKLFF
TRBV27,.,TRBD1,TRBJ1-6,TGTGCCAGCAGTTTACCGTCTGCTGGCAGGGGGCGTAGGGAACCCCTCCACTTT,CASSLPSAGRGRREPLHF
TRBV27,.,.,TRBJ1-6,TGTGCCAGCAGTCCCGCCGGACAGAACGGCCTCCCCCTCCACTTT,CASSPAGQNGLPLHF
TRBV28,.,TRBD2,TRBJ2-3,TGTGCCAGCAGTGGACTAGCGGGAGGGACAGATACGCAGTATTTT,CASSGLAGGTDTQYF
TRBV9,.,TRBD2,TRBJ2-1,TGTGCCAGCGGCGGGAGCGTCGGTGGGGAGCAGTTCTTC,CASGGSVGGEQFF
TRBV12-3/TRBV12-4,.,.,TRBJ2-7,TGTGCCAGCAGGGAGGCATCGTCCTACGAGCAGTACTTC,CASREASSYEQYF
TRBV7-2,few,.,TRBJ2-7,TGTGCCAGCAGCGACCCAGGTGGGGCATCCGGATCCTACGAGCAGTACTTC,CASSDPGGASGSYEQYF
TRBV28,.,.,TRBJ2-5,TGTGCCAGCAGAAGCACTGGAAGTGGGGAGACCCAGTACTTC,CASRSTGSGETQYF
TRBV7-9,.,.,TRBJ2-7,TGTGCCAGCAGCCCAAATGGCATGCCCTACGAGCAGTACTTC,CASSPNGMPYEQYF
TRBV7-9,.,.,TRBJ1-1,TGTGCCAGCAGCTCGGAGGGGGGGAAAATGGGTGAAGCTTTCTTT,CASSSEGGKMGEAFF
TRBV29-1,.,.,TRBJ2-3,TGCAGCGTCCGAAGTAGCGCCGGGGGGTATTTT,CSVRSSAGGYF
TRBV6-5,once,TRBD1,TRBJ1-2,TGTGCCAGCAGTCAGACAGGGGGCGACTATGGCTACACCTTC,CASSQTGGDYGYTF
TRBV27,.,TRBD2,TRBJ2-3,TGTGCCAGCAGTTTAGATAGCGGGGCCGGCACAGATACGCAGTATTTT,CASSLDSGAGTDTQYF
TRBV7-2,.,.,TRBJ1-2,TGTGCCAGCACCTCTTCCGGGTTGGAGACAGTCTATGGCTACACCTTC,CASTSSGLETVYGYTF
TRBV15,.,.,TRBJ1-1,TGTGCCACCAGCAGCTTCGAGACACTGAACACTGAAGCTTTCTTT,CATSSFETLNTEAFF
TRBV12-3/TRBV12-4,.,.,TRBJ1-4,TGTGCCAGCAGCCTTAATGAAAAACTGTTTTTT,CASSLNEKLFF
TRBV7-8,.,TRBD2,TRBJ2-5,TGTGCCAGCAACCGAGGACTAGCGGAAGAGACCCAGTACTTC,CASNRGLAEETQYF
TRBV28,.,TRBD1,TRBJ2-6,TGTGCCAGCAGTTCTTCCGACAGGGCTGGGGCCAACGTCCTGACTTTC,CASSSSDRAGANVLTF
TRBV29-1,.,.,TRBJ1-1,TGCAGCGGCCGCCCCGGTGATACTGAAGCTTTCTTT,CSGRPGDTEAFF
TRBV6-5,.,.,TRBJ1-5,TGTGCCAGCAGGGAGACAGGCCGACAGCCCCAGCATTTT,CASRETGRQPQHF
TRBV28,.,TRBD2,TRBJ2-1,TGTGCCAGCAGTTCAAGACTAGCCAATGAGCAGTTCTTC,CASSSRLANEQFF
TRBV18,.,TRBD1,TRBJ2-1,TGTGCCAGCTCACCCGGACAGGGAAGTATCAATGAGCAGTTCTTC,CASSPGQGSINEQFF
TRBV5-6,few,.,TRBJ1-2,TGTGCCAGCAGCTTGAGATCAGGGTATGGCTACACCTTC,CASSLRSGYGYTF
TRBV7-8,.,TRBD1,TRBJ2-5,TGTGCCAGCAGCAAACAGGGGGCGGGGGAGACCCAGTACTTC,CASSKQGAGETQYF
TRBV27,.,.,TRBJ1-2,TGTGCCAGCACGGCCGGGGGTCCCTATGGCTACACCTTC,CASTAGGPYGYTF
TRBV12-3/TRBV12-4,.,.,TRBJ2-3,TGTGCCAGCACCCCGGGGGGCGAGGTTACGCAGTATTTT,CASTPGGEVTQYF
TRBV3-1/TRBV3-2,.,.,TRBJ2-2,TGTGCCAGCAGCCAGACCCGCGGCACCGGGGAGCTGTTTTTT,CASSQTRGTGELFF
TRBV7-3,.,.,TRBJ1-1,TGTGCCAGCAGCTTAGGGCAGGGGAATATAGCTTTCTTT,CASSLGQGNIAFF
TRBV10-1,.,.,TRBJ1-1,TGCGCCAGCAGCGCCCAAGGGGGCACTGAAGCTTTCTTT,CASSAQGGTEAFF
TRBV2,once,TRBD2,TRBJ2-3,TGTGCCAGCAGTGAAACTAGCGGGGGGCCCCTCCGATCAGATACGCAGTATTTT,CASSETSGGPLRSDTQYF
TRBV30,.,TRBD1,TRBJ1-5,TGTGCCTGGACTCAGGGACAGGGGGATCAGCCCCAGCATTTT,CAWTQGQGDQPQHF
TRBV5-1,.,TRBD2,TRBJ2-3,TGCGCCAGCAGCTCAGGTAGCGGGGGGGCCGGAGATACGCAGTATTTT,CASSSGSGGAGDTQYF
TRBV29-1,.,TRBD2,TRBJ2-7,TGCAGCGTCGCTCCTTTAGCTAGCGGGAGCCAAGTGGGGCCCTACGAGCAGTACTTC,CSVAPLASGSQVGPYEQYF
TRBV28,.,TRBD1,TRBJ1-4,TGTGCCAGCAGTACAGGGACAGGTTTGATTGAAAAACTGTTTTTT,CASSTGTGLIEKLFF
TRBV6-5,medium-sized,TRBD1,TRBJ1-1,TGTGCCAGCAGCAAGGACAGGAACTTACTGAAAGCTTTCTTT,CASSKDRNLLKAFF
TRBV21-1,.,.,TRBJ1-2,TGTGCCAGCAGCAATGACAGGGGGAACTATGGCTACACCTTC,CASSNDRGNYGYTF
TRBV11-2,.,TRBD2,TRBJ2-3,TGTGCCAGCAGCTTACTTAGCGGGGGGGCCGGCACAGATACGCAGTATTTT,CASSLLSGGAGTDTQYF
TRBV5-6,.,TRBD1,TRBJ1-3,TGTGCCAGCAGCAGCCTCAGGGGGTCCGCTGGAAACACCATATATTTT,CASSSLRGSAGNTIYF
TRBV7-2,.,.,TRBJ2-5,TGTGCCAGCAGCTTAGGGCAGCAAGAGACCCAGTACTTC,CASSLGQQETQYF
TRBV7-2,once,.,TRBJ1-1,TGTGCCAGCAGCCCGCATGGGGGGGCTTCCACTGAAGCTTTCTTT,CASSPHGGASTEAFF
TRBV4-1,few,.,TRBJ1-4,TGCGCCAGCAGCCCATCTAATGAAAAACTGTTTTTT,CASSPSNEKLFF
TRBV6-2/TRBV6-3,once,.,TRBJ2-7,TGTGCCAGCAGTTACGCCGGTAACGAGCAGTACTTC,CASSYAGNEQYF
TRBV6-6,once,.,TRBJ2-3,TGTGCCAGCAGTTATCTGCGGCGGGGACCCACAGATACGCAGTATTTT,CASSYLRRGPTDTQYF